The rows below give T cell receptor beta chains drawn from one sample of a study of identical twins. One entry per CDR3 protein, called by TCRdb with MiXCR from the 5' RACE reads. The data contain about 340,000 distinct CDR3 sequences, roughly 12% of them seen just once; the ten biggest clones take up approximately 7.9%. This same sample was also part of a study on yellow fever vaccine responses in identical twins.

Input material: CD8+ T cells sorted from blood. The receptors shown here come from a woman younger than 35 in good health. CDR3s include the opening cysteine and the closing phenylalanine or tryptophan. The order of the fields is V gene, clone size, D gene, J gene, CDR3 DNA, CDR3 protein. A D gene is named only where the DNA matches it firmly. Part of the rows lack a size; the others show once, few, many or a class for expanded clones.

v_call: TRBV28; clone_size: few; d_call: TRBD1; j_call: TRBJ2-7; cdr3_nt: TGTGCCAGCAGTCCCGTGGACAGGGGCTTCTACGAGCAGTACTTC; cdr3_aa: CASSPVDRGFYEQYF
v_call: TRBV11-2; clone_size: few; d_call: TRBD1; j_call: TRBJ2-1; cdr3_nt: TGTGCCAGCAGCTCCGAAAAGAGGACAGGGGGCCGACATGAGCAGTTCTTC; cdr3_aa: CASSSEKRTGGRHEQFF
v_call: TRBV10-3; clone_size: many; d_call: TRBD1; j_call: TRBJ2-1; cdr3_nt: TGTGCCATCAACAAACTCGACAGGGTTCAGAATGAGCAGTTCTTC; cdr3_aa: CAINKLDRVQNEQFF
v_call: TRBV11-1; clone_size: NA; d_call: NA; j_call: TRBJ2-1; cdr3_nt: TGTGCCAGCAGCCCTAGGTTCAGGGCTCCCAGCTCCTACAATGAGCAGTTCTTC; cdr3_aa: CASSPRFRAPSSYNEQFF
v_call: TRBV7-9; clone_size: few; d_call: NA; j_call: TRBJ2-2; cdr3_nt: TGTGCCAGCAGGGATCGGGACGTAAACACCGGGGAGCTGTTTTTT; cdr3_aa: CASRDRDVNTGELFF
v_call: TRBV11-3; clone_size: few; d_call: NA; j_call: TRBJ2-2; cdr3_nt: TGTGCCAGCAGCGGGACGAACACCGGGGAGCTGTTTTTT; cdr3_aa: CASSGTNTGELFF
v_call: TRBV20-1; clone_size: many; d_call: TRBD2; j_call: TRBJ2-1; cdr3_nt: TGCAGTGCTAGAGAAACTAGCGGGAGAGCGAATGAGCAGTTCTTC; cdr3_aa: CSARETSGRANEQFF
v_call: TRBV6-5; clone_size: NA; d_call: TRBD1; j_call: TRBJ1-1; cdr3_nt: TGTGCCAGCAGTTACTCAGGGCAGGGGGTGACTGAAGCTTTCTTT; cdr3_aa: CASSYSGQGVTEAFF
v_call: TRBV3-1; clone_size: few; d_call: NA; j_call: TRBJ2-1; cdr3_nt: TGTGCCAGCAGATCGTTGGGGGGCAACAATGAGCAGTTCTTC; cdr3_aa: CASRSLGGNNEQFF
v_call: TRBV4-2; clone_size: NA; d_call: NA; j_call: TRBJ2-7; cdr3_nt: TGTGCCAGCAGCCAAGAGGATAGGGGCAGCGAAGAGCAGTACTTC; cdr3_aa: CASSQEDRGSEEQYF
v_call: TRBV6-2/TRBV6-3; clone_size: few; d_call: NA; j_call: TRBJ2-1; cdr3_nt: TGTGCCAGCAGAGTGGCCTACAATGAGCAGTTCTTC; cdr3_aa: CASRVAYNEQFF
v_call: TRBV12-3/TRBV12-4; clone_size: NA; d_call: TRBD1; j_call: TRBJ1-5; cdr3_nt: TGTGCCAGCAGCCTGACAGGGGTAACTAATCAGCCCCAGCATTTT; cdr3_aa: CASSLTGVTNQPQHF
v_call: TRBV5-6; clone_size: few; d_call: NA; j_call: TRBJ2-2; cdr3_nt: TGTGCCAGCAGCTTTTGGCGGGGACGCACCGGGGAGCTGTTTTTT; cdr3_aa: CASSFWRGRTGELFF
v_call: TRBV20-1; clone_size: few; d_call: NA; j_call: TRBJ2-1; cdr3_nt: TGCAGTGCTAGCGGGAGCGAGAATGAGCAGTTCTTC; cdr3_aa: CSASGSENEQFF
v_call: TRBV27; clone_size: few; d_call: NA; j_call: TRBJ2-1; cdr3_nt: TGTGCCAGCAGTTCCCCTAGTTTTGAGCAGTTCTTC; cdr3_aa: CASSSPSFEQFF
v_call: TRBV2; clone_size: NA; d_call: NA; j_call: TRBJ1-5; cdr3_nt: TGTGCCAGCAGGAGGACAAGCAATCAGCCCCAGCATTTT; cdr3_aa: CASRRTSNQPQHF
v_call: TRBV20-1; clone_size: many; d_call: TRBD2; j_call: TRBJ2-1; cdr3_nt: TGCAGTGCTAGAGAAACTAGCGAATACAATGAGCAGTTCTTC; cdr3_aa: CSARETSEYNEQFF
v_call: TRBV3-1; clone_size: once; d_call: TRBD1; j_call: TRBJ2-5; cdr3_nt: TGTGCCAGCAGCCAAGACCGGACAGGGGTTGAGACCCAGTACTTC; cdr3_aa: CASSQDRTGVETQYF
v_call: TRBV6-1; clone_size: many; d_call: NA; j_call: TRBJ2-1; cdr3_nt: TGTGCCAGCAGTCGTCGGGACTCCCCTTCCTACAATGAGCAGTTCTTC; cdr3_aa: CASSRRDSPSYNEQFF
v_call: TRBV6-5; clone_size: many; d_call: NA; j_call: TRBJ1-6; cdr3_nt: TGTGCCAGCAGTTACTCAGGAGGGAATTCACCCCTCCACTTT; cdr3_aa: CASSYSGGNSPLHF
v_call: TRBV2; clone_size: few; d_call: NA; j_call: TRBJ2-1; cdr3_nt: TGTGCCAGCAGTGAAGGGCTTTGGGCCCGCAATGAGCAGTTCTTC; cdr3_aa: CASSEGLWARNEQFF
v_call: TRBV15; clone_size: NA; d_call: NA; j_call: TRBJ2-3; cdr3_nt: TGTGCCACCAGCCCCGTGGGGACAGATACGCAGTATTTT; cdr3_aa: CATSPVGTDTQYF
v_call: TRBV12-3/TRBV12-4; clone_size: NA; d_call: TRBD2; j_call: TRBJ2-7; cdr3_nt: TGTGCCAGCTCGAGCGGGAGAGTCTACGAGCAGTACTTC; cdr3_aa: CASSSGRVYEQYF
v_call: TRBV9; clone_size: NA; d_call: TRBD2; j_call: TRBJ2-7; cdr3_nt: TGTGCCAGCAGCGTAGACGGGGGGTGGGGTGGCGAGCAGTACTTC; cdr3_aa: CASSVDGGWGGEQYF
v_call: TRBV9; clone_size: few; d_call: NA; j_call: TRBJ2-7; cdr3_nt: TGTGCCAGCAGCTCACCCCTGGGTTACGAGCAGTACTTC; cdr3_aa: CASSSPLGYEQYF
v_call: TRBV29-1; clone_size: few; d_call: TRBD1; j_call: TRBJ2-3; cdr3_nt: TGCAGCGTTGAGGGGGGACAGGGCAAAAGGGGGCAGTATTTT; cdr3_aa: CSVEGGQGKRGQYF
v_call: TRBV5-1; clone_size: few; d_call: TRBD2; j_call: TRBJ2-3; cdr3_nt: TGCGCCAGCAGCTTGTGGCGGGAGCCTACAGATACGCAGTATTTT; cdr3_aa: CASSLWREPTDTQYF
v_call: TRBV15; clone_size: NA; d_call: NA; j_call: TRBJ2-3; cdr3_nt: TGTGCCACCAGCCCACAAATACTCACAGATACGCAGTATTTT; cdr3_aa: CATSPQILTDTQYF
v_call: TRBV27; clone_size: NA; d_call: NA; j_call: TRBJ2-1; cdr3_nt: TGTGCCAGCAGCAAGACTAAAAACAATGAGCAGTTCTTC; cdr3_aa: CASSKTKNNEQFF
v_call: TRBV12-3/TRBV12-4; clone_size: few; d_call: TRBD2; j_call: TRBJ2-1; cdr3_nt: TGTGCCAGCAGTTCAGCGGGAGTAGGCAATGAGCAGTTCTTC; cdr3_aa: CASSSAGVGNEQFF
v_call: TRBV12-3/TRBV12-4; clone_size: NA; d_call: TRBD1; j_call: TRBJ2-5; cdr3_nt: TGTGCCAGCAGTTTACCGGGACAGGGACAAGAGACCCAGTACTTC; cdr3_aa: CASSLPGQGQETQYF
v_call: TRBV7-2; clone_size: NA; d_call: NA; j_call: TRBJ2-7; cdr3_nt: TGTGCCAGCAGCTCCTCTCAGCGACTAGGGTTCGAGCAGTACTTC; cdr3_aa: CASSSSQRLGFEQYF
v_call: TRBV28; clone_size: NA; d_call: TRBD1; j_call: TRBJ1-2; cdr3_nt: TGTGCCAGCAGTTCCTCGGGTAGGGGGCTGCATAACTATGGCTACACCTTC; cdr3_aa: CASSSSGRGLHNYGYTF
v_call: TRBV5-6; clone_size: few; d_call: NA; j_call: TRBJ2-1; cdr3_nt: TGTGCCAGCAGCACAACCGGGACGCAAATTTTTTATGAGCAGTTCTTC; cdr3_aa: CASSTTGTQIFYEQFF
v_call: TRBV15; clone_size: NA; d_call: NA; j_call: TRBJ2-3; cdr3_nt: TGTGCCACCAGCAGGGACGGGGGACTTGATACGCAGTATTTT; cdr3_aa: CATSRDGGLDTQYF
v_call: TRBV5-5; clone_size: few; d_call: NA; j_call: TRBJ2-5; cdr3_nt: TGTGCCAGCAGCTTGCTCCAGGGCGGCCCCCAAGAGACCCAGTACTTC; cdr3_aa: CASSLLQGGPQETQYF
v_call: TRBV7-3; clone_size: few; d_call: NA; j_call: TRBJ2-1; cdr3_nt: TGTGCCAGCAGCAACAATTGGGGTGAGCAGTTCTTC; cdr3_aa: CASSNNWGEQFF
v_call: TRBV5-1; clone_size: many; d_call: NA; j_call: TRBJ2-7; cdr3_nt: TGCGCCAGCAGCTTTGGCCAGGGAGACTACGAGCAGTACTTC; cdr3_aa: CASSFGQGDYEQYF
v_call: TRBV6-2/TRBV6-3; clone_size: NA; d_call: NA; j_call: TRBJ2-1; cdr3_nt: TGTGCCAGCAGTATCTACACAGAATACAATGAGCAGTTCTTC; cdr3_aa: CASSIYTEYNEQFF
v_call: TRBV2; clone_size: NA; d_call: TRBD1; j_call: TRBJ2-3; cdr3_nt: TGTGCCAGCAGCGCTACAGGGGGAAGCACAGATACGCAGTATTTT; cdr3_aa: CASSATGGSTDTQYF
v_call: TRBV28; clone_size: few; d_call: NA; j_call: TRBJ1-3; cdr3_nt: TGTGCCAGCAGTTTCAGGTCGGCAGGGGTTAACTTGGTGGAAAACACCATATATTTT; cdr3_aa: CASSFRSAGVNLVENTIYF
v_call: TRBV29-1; clone_size: many; d_call: NA; j_call: TRBJ2-5; cdr3_nt: TGCAGCGTTGAATCAGGGGAAGAGACCCAGTACTTC; cdr3_aa: CSVESGEETQYF
v_call: TRBV28; clone_size: few; d_call: TRBD1; j_call: TRBJ2-7; cdr3_nt: TGTGCCAGCAGTTTAGTTCCGGGACAGGGGGCCTACGAGCAGTACTTC; cdr3_aa: CASSLVPGQGAYEQYF
v_call: TRBV24-1; clone_size: many; d_call: NA; j_call: TRBJ2-1; cdr3_nt: TGTGCCACCAGTGATTTCTCGCGCCAGGAGCAGTTCTTC; cdr3_aa: CATSDFSRQEQFF
v_call: TRBV7-6; clone_size: NA; d_call: TRBD2; j_call: TRBJ2-2; cdr3_nt: TGTGCCAGCAGCTTAGTTCCCGCTAGCGGGGCGAACACCGGGGAGCTGTTTTTT; cdr3_aa: CASSLVPASGANTGELFF
v_call: TRBV5-5; clone_size: NA; d_call: TRBD2; j_call: TRBJ2-3; cdr3_nt: TGTGCCAGCAGCTTGGCAACTAGCGGGACGACAGATACGCAGTATTTT; cdr3_aa: CASSLATSGTTDTQYF
v_call: TRBV20-1; clone_size: NA; d_call: TRBD1; j_call: TRBJ1-1; cdr3_nt: TGCAGTGCTAAACGGACAGGGGGCATCGCTGAAGCTTTCTTT; cdr3_aa: CSAKRTGGIAEAFF
v_call: TRBV11-3; clone_size: many; d_call: TRBD2; j_call: TRBJ2-1; cdr3_nt: TGTGCCAGCAGCTTAGCGACTAGCGTTATCAATGAGCAGTTCTTC; cdr3_aa: CASSLATSVINEQFF
v_call: TRBV2; clone_size: NA; d_call: NA; j_call: TRBJ1-1; cdr3_nt: TGTGCCAGCAGTGAAGTTCCGGGGGGGTCGGAAGCTTTCTTT; cdr3_aa: CASSEVPGGSEAFF
v_call: TRBV3-1; clone_size: few; d_call: TRBD2; j_call: TRBJ2-3; cdr3_nt: TGTGCCAGCAGCCCCTCTTCAGCGGGGGTTTGGACAGATACGCAGTATTTT; cdr3_aa: CASSPSSAGVWTDTQYF
v_call: TRBV2; clone_size: many; d_call: NA; j_call: TRBJ2-7; cdr3_nt: TGTGCCAGCAAGGGGGGCAGGACTGTCTACGAGCAGTACTTC; cdr3_aa: CASKGGRTVYEQYF
v_call: TRBV7-8; clone_size: few; d_call: TRBD1; j_call: TRBJ2-1; cdr3_nt: TGTGCCAGCAGTCCGGGGACAGGCAGAAACAATGAGCAGTTCTTC; cdr3_aa: CASSPGTGRNNEQFF
v_call: TRBV4-1; clone_size: many; d_call: NA; j_call: TRBJ2-7; cdr3_nt: TGCGCCAGCAGCCAAGGGCAGGACCGTGGCTACGAGCAGTACTTC; cdr3_aa: CASSQGQDRGYEQYF